This T cell receptor beta chain was captured in a study of blood T cell repertoires in COVID-19. Overall study: Specimens from acute and convalescent COVID-19 originated in the United States, Italy and Spain. T cells, B-cell-depleted T cells, or PBMCs provided the cDNA or gDNA that served as material.

As processed by the authors: Researchers report that nucleated cell counts were estimated from reference gene primer amplification. This table comes from immunoSEQ multiplex PCR, and its TCRdb copy is limited to in-frame clones, with some not included. The V and J calls and clone size are taken from that table; D and trimming were inferred from the DNA. The sample yields about 64,000 clones, approximately 83% seen once. Germline assignment: CDR1 SGHTA and CDR2 FQGTGA. The CDR3 is 14 amino acids. The V and J ends lost 1 base and 0 bases respectively, with 5 bases between them. Source material: peripheral blood. V is TRBV7-3 and J is TRBJ2-3; D not certain. The receptor comes from a man aged 40-49 years with acute or convalescent COVID-19. CDR3 protein: CASSLMTSTDTQYF. CDR3 nucleotide sequence: TGTGCCAGCAGCTTAATGACTAGCACAGATACGCAGTATTTT.